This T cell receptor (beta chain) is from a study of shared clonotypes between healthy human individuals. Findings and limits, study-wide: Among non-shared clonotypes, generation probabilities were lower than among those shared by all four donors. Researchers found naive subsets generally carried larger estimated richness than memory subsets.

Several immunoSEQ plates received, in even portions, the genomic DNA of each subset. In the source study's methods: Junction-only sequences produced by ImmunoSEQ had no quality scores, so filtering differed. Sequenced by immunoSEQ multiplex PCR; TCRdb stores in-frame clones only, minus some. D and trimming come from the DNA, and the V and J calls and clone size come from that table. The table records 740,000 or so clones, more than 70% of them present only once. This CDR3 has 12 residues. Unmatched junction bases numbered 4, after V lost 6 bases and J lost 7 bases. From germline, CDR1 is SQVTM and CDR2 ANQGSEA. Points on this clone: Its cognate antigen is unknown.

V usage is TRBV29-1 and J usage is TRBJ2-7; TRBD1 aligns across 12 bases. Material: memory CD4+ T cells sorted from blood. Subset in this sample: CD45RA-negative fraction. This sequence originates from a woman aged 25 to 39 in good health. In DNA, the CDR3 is TGCAGCGTAGGGGACAGGGGGCGTGAGCAGTACTTC. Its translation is CSVGDRGREQYF.